The 28 T cell receptor beta chains listed next were all sequenced from one sample in a study of blood T cells in healthy people across ages. A sample-barcoded 5' primer and a J-beta primer mix were used in a second PCR of about 7 to 12 cycles. One entry per CDR3 protein results from TCRdb running MiXCR on the 5' RACE reads. In the table there are around 520,000 distinct CDR3 sequences, about 28% of which are singletons. The data also belong to a second study, concerning T cells of mothers and their children.

Material: blood. Receptors were obtained from a boy younger than 10 in good health.

The V gene is TRBV30, the J gene TRBJ2-7, with 7 bases matching TRBD1. This CDR3 is 13 amino acids long. Trimming at V came to 4 bases and at J to 5 bases, leaving 8 bases not matched to a gene. Germline lookup yields CDR1 GTSNPN and CDR2 SVGIG (reference sequence). CDR3 amino acids: CAWIGTVGNEQYF. The CDR3 nucleotides are TGTGCCTGGATTGGGACAGTGGGCAACGAGCAGTACTTC.

The chain has TRBV7-9 and TRBJ2-1; D unclear. The CDR3 has 17 amino acids. From germline, CDR1 is SEHNR and CDR2 FQNEAQ (reference sequence). The ends were cut back, 3 bases at V and 0 bases at J, with 15 bases in the middle. The CDR3: CASSLTIKVTSYNEQFF. The CDR3 coding sequence is TGTGCCAGCAGCTTGACAATCAAAGTGACCTCCTACAATGAGCAGTTCTTC. The full variable domain, rest sourced from reference TRBV7-9 and TRBJ2-1, is DTGVSQNPRHKITKRGQNVTFRCDPISEHNRLYWYRQTLGQGPEFLTYFQNEAQLEKSRLLSDRFSAERPKGSFSTLEIQRTEQGDSAMYLCASSLTIKVTSYNEQFFGPGTRLTVL.

The chain uses TRBV14 and TRBJ2-1; 8 nucleotides agree with TRBD1. The CDR3 is 19 amino acids. Trimming took 5 bases from V and 8 from J; bases not matched to a gene: 23. Germline CDR1 SGHDN, CDR2 FVKESK. The CDR3 nucleotides read TGTGCCAGCAGCTCCAACTATTTCGGTACGGGACAGGCCCGTTATGAGCAGTTCTTC. Protein product: CASSSNYFGTGQARYEQFF.

In its sample, this clonotype was seen a few times. In nucleotides, the CDR3 is TGTGCCAGCAGCGCAGACAGGGGACGCTCACCCCTCCACTTT. Translation: CASSADRGRSPLHF. The genes are TRBV7-2 and TRBJ1-6; 8 positions match TRBD1. V was clipped by 5 bases and J by 10 bases; unmatched bases: 7. CDR3 length: 14 amino acids. CDR1 is SGHTA and CDR2 is FQGNSA in the germline V gene. Complete variable domain (other parts from reference TRBV7-2 and TRBJ1-6): GAGVSQSPSNKVTEKGKDVELRCDPISGHTALYWYRQSLGQGLEFLIYFQGNSAPDKSGLPSDRFSAERTGGSVSTLTIQRTQQEDSAVYLCASSADRGRSPLHFGNGTRLTVT.

This chain links TRBV13 with TRBJ2-1; D ambiguous. CDR1 is PRHDT, CDR2 FYEKMQ, per germline (reference sequence). The CDR3 is made up of 16 amino acids. Trimming pared 1 base from V and 2 bases from J, leaving 12 bases between. CDR3 in DNA: TGTGCCAGCAGCTTAGCCCTTATGTTAACCTACAATGAGCAGTTCTTC. It yields the protein CASSLALMLTYNEQFF.

With respect to this clonotype: One junction end disagrees with the germline gene, perhaps due to a read error. V gene TRBV2 combines with J gene TRBJ2-1, with 11 bases fitting TRBD2. The J call may be faulty, since TRBJ2-7 better matches the DNA end. The CDR3 has 15 residues. Germline V lookup: CDR1 SNHLY, CDR2 FYNNEI. The CDR3 is CASSATSGRNYEQYF. Here the CDR3 DNA reads TGCGCCAGCAGTGCTACTAGCGGGAGAAACTACGAGCAGTACTTC.

In its sample, this clonotype was seen a few times. The chain recombines TRBV20-1 with TRBJ2-5; 10 bases agree with TRBD2. V gave up 7 bases and J gave up 3 bases; unmatched junction bases: 5. Germline V CDR1 and CDR2: DFQATT, SNEGSKA (reference sequence). The CDR3 has 13 amino acids. The DNA for the CDR3 is TGCAGTGTCCTACTAGCGGGGAAAGAGACCCAGTACTTC. Translating it yields CSVLLAGKETQYF.

Ten or more counts support this clonotype. This rearrangement joins TRBV12-3 or TRBV12-4 to TRBJ2-7; TRBD2 matches 9 bases. CDR3 length equals 17 residues. V was pared by 0 bases and J by 2 bases, with 8 bases of the junction left unmatched. Here the CDR3 reads CASSLALQREAPYEQYF. In nucleotides, the CDR3 is TGTGCCAGCAGTTTAGCGCTTCAGCGGGAGGCTCCCTACGAGCAGTACTTC.

The chain is built from TRBV7-9 and TRBJ2-1, with TRBD2 identical over 10 bases. CDR1 is SEHNR and CDR2 is FQNEAQ in the germline V gene (reference sequence). This CDR3 region has 17 residues. Germline trimming cut 0 bases from V and 8 bases from J; bases unmatched to any gene: 10. The CDR3 protein is CASSLAGLAGVIDEQFF. The CDR3 DNA is TGTGCCAGCAGCTTAGCGGGCCTAGCGGGAGTGATTGATGAGCAGTTCTTC.

This chain connects TRBV3-1 to TRBJ2-4, with 7 bases that match TRBD2. Looked up from germline, CDR1 is LGHDT and CDR2 is YNNKEL (reference sequence). V lost 2 bases, J lost 8 bases, and 6 bases stayed unmatched. CDR3 length: 14 amino acids. The CDR3 nucleotides are TGTGCCAGCAGCCAACGGCCTAGCGGATACATTCAGTACTTC. Its translation is CASSQRPSGYIQYF.

This clonotype was counted only a few times. The CDR3, as DNA: TGCAGCGTTGCTAAGTATGGGGGGCAAGAGACCCAGTACTTC. Amino acids: CSVAKYGGQETQYF. The gene calls are TRBV29-1 and TRBJ2-5; maybe TRBD2 (6 bases). The germline CDR1 and CDR2 sequences are SQVTM and ANQGSEA. The CDR3 runs 14 residues. V was shortened by 4 bases and J by 2 bases, with 14 bases between the two germline ends.

At least ten counts were recorded for this clonotype. J is TRBJ2-3 and V is TRBV20-1; 8 bases agree with TRBD2. After removal of 0 bases from V and 4 bases from J, the junction contained 12 bases not matched to a gene. This CDR3 is 17 amino acids long. The germline CDR1 and CDR2 sequences are DFQATT and SNEGSKA (reference sequence). CDR3 sequence reads: CSARDGERQAGADTQYF. The CDR3 DNA reads as TGCAGTGCTAGAGATGGTGAGCGGCAAGCGGGAGCAGATACGCAGTATTTT.

This clonotype was counted only a few times. This chain joins TRBV3-1 and TRBJ1-5, with 7 bases that match TRBD1. Germline V gives CDR1 LGHDT, CDR2 YNNKEL (reference sequence). The CDR3 length is 14 residues. V shed 4 bases, J shed 6 bases, and the junction held 6 bases outside the gene matches. CDR3 sequence: CASSLDRVTQPQHF. CDR3 in DNA: TGTGCCAGCAGCCTTGACAGGGTAACTCAGCCCCAGCATTTT.

This clonotype was found a few times. V and J are TRBV25-1 and TRBJ2-5, with 7 nucleotides matching TRBD1. CDR1 and CDR2 from the germline V gene are MGHDK and SYGVNS. CDR3 length: 14 amino acids. With 3 bases clipped from V and 5 bases from J, the junction kept 6 bases outside the gene matches. The CDR3 sequence is CASSDRTGDETQYF. The CDR3 DNA reads TGTGCCAGCAGTGACCGTACAGGGGATGAGACCCAGTACTTC.

The chain joins TRBV29-1 to TRBJ1-2; 8 positions agree with TRBD1. Per germline, CDR1 SQVTM and CDR2 ANQGSEA. V shed 6 bases and J 5 bases; nucleotides not matched to a gene: 11. CDR3 length: 14 amino acids. The CDR3 DNA reads TGCAGCGTGAATGTAGACAGGGGTCCTTATGGCTACACCTTC. Encoded protein: CSVNVDRGPYGYTF.

This clonotype has a handful of counts. V gene TRBV20-1 combines with J gene TRBJ1-5; D is perhaps TRBD1 (6 bases). V lost 0 bases and J 4 bases, leaving 13 bases between the germline ends. The CDR3 totals 15 residues. Germline loops: CDR1 DFQATT, CDR2 SNEGSKA (reference sequence). CDR3 protein: CSARDGPGANQPQHF. The CDR3 nucleotides read TGCAGTGCTAGAGATGGACCGGGGGCTAATCAGCCCCAGCATTTT.

The chain employs TRBV5-1 and TRBJ1-1, with D unclear. Germline lookup yields CDR1 SGHRS and CDR2 YFSETQ. The V and J ends lost 4 bases and 0 bases respectively, with 13 bases between them. The CDR3 has 15 residues. Here the CDR3 reads CASSRNTQMNTEAFF. As DNA, the CDR3 is TGCGCCAGCAGCCGAAATACCCAGATGAACACTGAAGCTTTCTTT.

The chain combines TRBV5-1 with TRBJ1-5; D is ambiguous. The CDR3 is 15 residues long. Germline loops: CDR1 SGHRS, CDR2 YFSETQ. With 4 bases removed from V and 0 bases from J, the gap between germline ends came to 11 bases. As DNA, the CDR3 is TGCGCCAGCAGCCCGGAGGGCAATAGCAATCAGCCCCAGCATTTT. Residues: CASSPEGNSNQPQHF.

The chain combines TRBV29-1 with TRBJ2-2; a possible D gene is TRBD2 (5 bases). V gave up 7 bases and J gave up 5 bases, with 17 bases separating them. Germline V lookup: CDR1 SQVTM, CDR2 ANQGSEA. The CDR3 covers 14 residues. CDR3 nucleotides: TGCAGCGCCGTTCCAACGGGATGGACCGGGGAGCTGTTTTTT. As protein: CSAVPTGWTGELFF.

This clonotype has more than one count but fewer than ten. V is TRBV27 and J is TRBJ2-4, with 7 positions matching TRBD1. The V gene's germline CDR1 is MNHEY and CDR2 SMNVEV (reference sequence). V was pared by 5 bases and J by 8 bases, with 12 bases of the junction left unmatched. The CDR3 sequence is 15 residues long. The CDR3 protein is CASSIYRGPPDIQYF. CDR3 bases: TGTGCCAGCAGTATTTACAGGGGTCCCCCGGACATTCAGTACTTC.

This clonotype showed up just a few times. The rearrangement uses TRBV12-3 or TRBV12-4 and TRBJ2-1; either TRBD1 or TRBD2 may fit D (5 bases each). Trimming shortened V by 6 bases and J by 5 bases, and 14 bases separated the two germline ends. This CDR3 contains 14 residues. For the CDR3, the DNA is TGTGCCAGCAGGGGGCTACGCGGGCACAATGAGCAGTTCTTC. Translating gives CASRGLRGHNEQFF.

In its sample, this clonotype was seen a few times. The chain combines TRBV2 with TRBJ1-2, with D uncertain. The CDR3 covers 15 residues. Trimming removed 3 bases at V and 4 bases at J, with 15 bases between. Looked up from germline, CDR1 is SNHLY and CDR2 is FYNNEI. The CDR3 is CASSEWQLPSYGYTF. The CDR3 coding sequence is TGTGCCAGCAGTGAGTGGCAGCTGCCTTCCTATGGCTACACCTTC.

This clonotype showed up just a few times. In nucleotides, the CDR3 is TGTGCCAGCAGCGTAGGGGGGGGGACTTATGGCTACACCTTC. Its translation: CASSVGGGTYGYTF. The chain is built from TRBV9 and TRBJ1-2, with D possibly matching TRBD1 (5 bases). Per germline, CDR1 SGDLS and CDR2 YYNGEE. The CDR3 length is 14 residues. V dropped 0 bases and J dropped 5 bases, with 11 bases sitting between them.

The sample holds a few counts of this clonotype. The DNA of the CDR3 is TGCAGTGCTAGAGTAGGCGGGGAAGGGACCCAGTACTTC. Translating gives CSARVGGEGTQYF. This chain uses TRBV20-1 with TRBJ2-5, with a possible D match to TRBD2 (6 bases). With 1 base removed from V and 7 bases from J, the gap between germline ends came to 13 bases. There are 13 residues in the CDR3. Per germline, CDR1 DFQATT and CDR2 SNEGSKA (reference sequence).

The chain is built from TRBV6-2 or TRBV6-3 and TRBJ2-5, with D maybe TRBD2 (5 bases). Germline assignment: CDR1 MNHEY and CDR2 SVGEGT. Trimming left V 6 bases short and J 0 bases short, with 8 bases between. The CDR3 totals 13 residues. CDR3 in DNA: TGTGCCAGCAGGACGGACTACCAAGAGACCCAGTACTTC. Protein product: CASRTDYQETQYF.

Remarks on this clonotype: Compared with germline, one end of the junction differs, possibly owing to a read error. V is TRBV9 and J is TRBJ2-6, with no clear D. Germline V gives CDR1 SGDLS, CDR2 YYNGEE. The CDR3 is made up of 17 amino acids. For the CDR3, the DNA is TGTGCCGGCAGCGTAAGGGATGGGAACTCTGGGGCCAACGTCCTGACTTTC. Amino acids: CAGSVRDGNSGANVLTF.

This clonotype was seen a handful of times. The rearrangement uses TRBV4-1 and TRBJ1-1, with a tentative D call TRBD1 (5 bases). Germline V gene lookup returns CDR1 MGHRA and CDR2 YSYEKL. Trimming removed 1 base from V and 12 bases from J, with 27 bases in between. This CDR3 spans 17 amino acids. CDR3 sequence reads: CASSQGRGSSLKLGTFF. The CDR3, as DNA: TGCGCCAGCAGCCAAGGACGGGGCTCCTCACTGAAGTTGGGAACTTTCTTT.

The V and J genes are TRBV7-9 and TRBJ2-7; 7 bases are a match to TRBD2. Unmatched junction bases numbered 17, after V lost 3 bases and J lost 9 bases. The CDR3 covers 16 residues. CDR1 is SEHNR and CDR2 is FQNEAQ in the germline V gene (reference sequence). The CDR3 DNA sequence: TGTGCCAGCAGCTTTCCCCCTGCGACTAGCACCGAAGGGCAGTACTTC. Its protein is CASSFPPATSTEGQYF.